Below are 3 T cell receptor beta chains sequenced from a single sample in a study of cytomegalovirus exposure and HLA in healthy donors. In the PCR, 60 Vbeta and 13 Jbeta primers were used. Sequencing was performed with immunoSEQ multiplex PCR; in TCRdb, only in-frame clones are kept and a portion is missing. The sample records some 150,000 clones, roughly 80% being singletons. Sequencing was carried out using PBMCs. The receptor set was obtained from a young man in good health and CMV-seronegative.

The V gene is TRBV11-3, the J gene TRBJ1-3; the match to TRBD1 covers 8 bases. Germline CDR1 reads SGHNT; CDR2 reads YENEEA. V gave up 5 bases and J gave up 4 bases; unmatched junction bases: 7. The CDR3 is made up of 15 amino acids. The CDR3 loop is CASSPGGSRGNTIYF. The CDR3, as DNA: TGTGCCAGCAGCCCAGGGGGCTCAAGAGGAAACACCATATATTTT.

In its sample, this clone was seen a few times. The chain uses TRBV27 and TRBJ1-5; tentatively, D is TRBD1 (6 bases). The ends were cut back, 4 bases at V and 6 bases at J, with 10 bases in the middle. Germline V lookup: CDR1 MNHEY, CDR2 SMNVEV (reference sequence). The CDR3 sequence is 13 residues long. The CDR3 bases are TGTGCCAGCAGTTACAGGGTTGGTCAGCCCCAGCATTTT. As protein: CASSYRVGQPQHF.

This clone was recorded a few times. This chain uses TRBV19 with TRBJ2-1; possibly TRBD1 for D (6 bases). V lost 10 bases to trimming and J lost 1 base, with 14 bases between them. Germline V gene lookup returns CDR1 LNHDA and CDR2 SQIVND (reference sequence). The CDR3 consists of 14 residues. The CDR3: CATTGTTSYNEQFF. For the CDR3, the DNA is TGTGCCACCACCGGGACAACATCCTACAATGAGCAGTTCTTC.